These 9 T cell receptor beta chains came from one sample sequenced in a study of molecular identifiers for immune sequencing clone quantification. TCRdb used MiXCR to reprocess the PCR reads, holding one entry per CDR3 protein. Here the sample spans around 82,000 distinct CDR3 sequences, 15% to 20% being singletons. Input material: naive CD8+ T cells from blood, with Jurkat cell RNA spiked in. Described subset: FACS-sorted CD8+CD4-CCR7+CD45RA+ naive T cells. The source of these receptors is a human donor in good health. Some libraries in this study had Jurkat cell RNA spiked in.

This clonotype was detected many times. The chain recombines TRBV7-3 with TRBJ2-2, with 16 bases matching TRBD2. V gave up 4 bases and J gave up 4 bases; unmatched junction bases: 3. CDR1 and CDR2 (germline): SGHTA, FQGTGA. There are 17 residues in the CDR3. CDR3 in amino acids: CASSSGLAGGPTGELFF. For the CDR3, the DNA is TGTGCCAGCAGCTCGGGACTAGCGGGAGGGCCCACCGGGGAGCTGTTTTTT.

This clonotype has at least ten counts. The rearrangement joins TRBV19 to TRBJ2-6; D is undetermined. This CDR3 region has 11 residues. The V gene lost 8 bases and the J gene lost 1 base, with 0 bases spanning the gap. Germline V CDR1 and CDR2: LNHDA, SQIVND (reference sequence). Here the CDR3 DNA reads TGTGCCAGTTCTGGGGCCAACGTCCTGACTTTC. Its protein product is CASSGANVLTF.

J is TRBJ2-7 and V is TRBV27; D may be TRBD1 (5 bases). V lost 3 bases and J 5 bases, leaving 14 bases between the germline ends. This CDR3 has 14 residues. Germline V gene lookup returns CDR1 MNHEY and CDR2 SMNVEV (reference sequence). CDR3 region: CASSFGQGGHEQYF. The CDR3 nucleotides read TGTGCCAGCAGTTTTGGCCAGGGCGGCCACGAGCAGTACTTC.

This clonotype was detected ten times or more. The genes are TRBV11-2 and TRBJ1-1; D remains unclear. Per germline, CDR1 SGHAT and CDR2 FQNNGV. The CDR3 contains 13 residues. V lost 1 base to trimming and J lost 7 bases, with 10 bases between them. CDR3 region: CASSLVEGLEAFF. The CDR3 bases are TGTGCCAGCAGCTTAGTGGAAGGGCTTGAAGCTTTCTTT. Full variable domain (remainder filled in from reference TRBV11-2 and TRBJ1-1): EAGVAQSPRYKIIEKRQSVAFWCNPISGHATLYWYQQILGQGPKLLIQFQNNGVVDDSQLPKDRFSAERLKGVDSTLKIQPAKLEDSAVYLCASSLVEGLEAFFGQGTRLTVV.

This clonotype was recorded many times. The genes are TRBV9 and TRBJ1-1; perhaps TRBD1 as D (6 bases). CDR1 and CDR2 from the germline V gene are SGDLS and YYNGEE. The ends were cut back, 0 bases at V and 1 base at J, with 10 bases in the middle. The length of the CDR3 is 15 residues. The CDR3 DNA follows: TGTGCCAGCAGCGTAGTGGGACACCAGAACACTGAAGCTTTCTTT. Translation gives CASSVVGHQNTEAFF.

This clonotype was counted only a few times. The DNA of the CDR3 is TGCAGCGTTGAATCGGACATCTCCTACAATGAGCAGTTCTTC. This codes for CSVESDISYNEQFF. This chain links TRBV29-1 with TRBJ2-1, with a weak D call TRBD1 (5 bases). Germline V lookup: CDR1 SQVTM, CDR2 ANQGSEA. V gave up 2 bases and J gave up 0 bases, with 8 bases separating them. CDR3 length: 14 residues.

This clonotype occurred many times. CDR3 residues: CASSPLAGENTGELFF. The CDR3 nucleotides read TGTGCCAGCAGCCCACTAGCGGGGGAGAACACCGGGGAGCTGTTTTTT. V is TRBV6-5 and J is TRBJ2-2, with TRBD2 matching 11 bases. Germline V gene sequence: CDR1 MNHEY, CDR2 SVGAGI. The CDR3 totals 16 residues. Losses at the gene ends were 6 bases for V and 1 base for J; bases not matched to a gene: 4.

This clonotype was recorded at least ten times. The CDR3 loop is CASSDVAVYNSPLHF. DNA for the CDR3: TGTGCCAGCAGCGACGTGGCAGTGTATAATTCACCCCTCCACTTT. The chain recombines TRBV5-8 with TRBJ1-6; D gene unclear. The germline V and J ends were trimmed by 4 bases and 4 bases, with 12 bases remaining between them. Germline V lookup: CDR1 SGHTS, CDR2 YDEGEE. The CDR3 has 15 residues. The whole variable domain, filled in from reference TRBV5-8 and TRBJ1-6, reads EAGVTQSPTHLIKTRGQQATLRCSPISGHTSVYWYQQALGLGLQFLLWYDEGEERNRGNFPPRFSGRQFPNYSSELNVNALELEDSALYLCASSDVAVYNSPLHFGNGTRLTVT.

In this sample, this clonotype turned up many times. The V call is TRBV20-1, the J call TRBJ2-2; D gene unclear. Trimming shortened V by 4 bases and J by 0 bases, and 6 bases separated the two germline ends. This CDR3 has 13 amino acids. Germline V gene sequence: CDR1 DFQATT, CDR2 SNEGSKA (reference sequence). CDR3 loop: CSANRANTGELFF. CDR3 coding DNA: TGCAGTGCTAATAGGGCGAACACCGGGGAGCTGTTTTTT.